The sample holds a few counts of the clone carrying this T cell receptor (beta chain). The entry originates in a study of T-cell memory formation after mild COVID-19. V gave up 1 base and J gave up 1 base; unmatched junction bases: 3. Germline CDR1 reads LGHDT; CDR2 reads YNNKEL (reference sequence). This CDR3 comprises 16 residues. From the 5' RACE reads, TCRdb called clonotypes with MiXCR, one entry per CDR3 protein. The sample has 530,000 or so distinct CDR3 sequences, 15% to 20% seen once. The sample comprised PBMCs or a T cell subset sorted from them (not recorded which). The rearrangement links TRBV3-1 to TRBJ1-2; 10 nucleotides align to TRBD1. This receptor was taken from an adult woman who had mild COVID-19 (a few samples of this study predate the infection). Cell type and time point are not known. The CDR3 is CASSQGRTGGNYGYTF. The CDR3 nucleotides are TGTGCCAGCAGCCAAGGCAGGACAGGGGGTAACTATGGCTACACCTTC.